A selection of T cell receptor beta chains follows, all from one sample in a study of blood T cell repertoires in COVID-19. Assay: immunoSEQ multiplex PCR; the TCRdb copy retains only in-frame clones and omits some. The table records about 200,000 clones, about 86% of them present only once. Sequencing was carried out using peripheral blood. All receptors derive from a woman aged 50 to 60 with COVID-19, enrolled during active disease. CDR3s leave out the opening cysteine and the closing phenylalanine or tryptophan. Size values are once, few and many counts, or a class for expanded clones, and some rows have none.

CDR3,V,size
ASSQTATGLIYEQY,TRBV11-2,once
ASSLSPTGPSSGNTIY,TRBV27,-
AISESRGQGRTEAF,TRBV10-3,-
ASSLAPPSRGNTIY,TRBV11-2,-
ASSLRGMEETQY,TRBV5-1,-
ATRTGGSYEQY,TRBV19,-
ASTPGTGVVSNQPQH,TRBV19,-
AWSPHLAGDDNEQF,TRBV30,-
AISELGGGTGELF,TRBV10-3,-
ASSQGREFDGYT,TRBV3-1/TRBV3-2,once
ASSLYWTGYSGNTIY,TRBV7-2,-
ASSLWGGGETQY,TRBV27,once
AGRRGMYNSPLH,TRBV28,-
ASSFRGYGNTIY,TRBV7-2,-
ASSLGEYSNQPQH,TRBV7-2,-
ASSQDRGDTQY,TRBV4-1,-
ASSYGTPSYEQY,TRBV5-1,-
ASSRVGTGTEETQY,TRBV3-1/TRBV3-2,-
ASNRGPGEQF,TRBV12-3/TRBV12-4,once
ASSFFGFDEQF,TRBV12-3/TRBV12-4,-
ASRRQGYGYT,TRBV27,-
ASSSGLSGYT,TRBV5-6,-
ASSPPGSTDTQY,TRBV19,-
ASSPGTGRGAYNSPLH,TRBV19,-
ATSGAGETDTQY,TRBV24-1,-
ASSLAGLNEQY,TRBV7-8,-
ATSDTGTYEQY,TRBV24-1,-
ASSPTQGSSTDTQY,TRBV7-7,-
ASSLGDRGWGTEAF,TRBV5-4,-
ASSYPEETQY,TRBV6-2/TRBV6-3,-
ASSVSGTGNYHEQY,TRBV2,-
ATSRVGDYEQY,TRBV15,-
ASSYRGANTEAF,TRBV5-1,-
ASSYRGAPNTGELF,TRBV6-2/TRBV6-3,-
ASSQGGFRGVNTPLH,TRBV4-1,many
ASSKERSIQY,TRBV21-1,-
ASSWDPTGVPNEKLF,TRBV5-1,-
ASSRDRGNVGEKLF,TRBV5-6,-
ASSSRGHASYEQY,TRBV11-2,-
ASSPGTAGYT,TRBV7-8,-
ASKQGGTGELF,TRBV2,-
ASSPSEARETQY,TRBV6-5,-
AWWRGQGVTYGYT,TRBV30,-
AISGGGTANTGELF,TRBV10-3,once
ASRPDRESQPQH,TRBV28,-
ASSPQGNNEKLF,TRBV3-1/TRBV3-2,-
ASSPQEQRIETQY,TRBV5-5,-
ARGQGSSDTQY,TRBV30,once
ASSLDTSSYGYT,TRBV7-2,-
ASSPKGRGAFNEQF,TRBV3-1/TRBV3-2,-
ASSSLLQGAGETQY,TRBV11-2,-
ASSLYGQGGRNTEAF,TRBV28,-
ASSLVLAAGNTIY,TRBV7-2,once
ASSLGRQESSYNEQF,TRBV11-2,-
ASSLRQQEGYT,TRBV5-1,-
ASNLVAGTADTQY,TRBV5-1,-
ASSQVDLLPGNSPLH,TRBV4-1,few